This TCR beta chain was identified in a study of blood T cell repertoires in COVID-19. At the level of the study: Sources were T cells, B-cell-depleted T cells, or PBMCs; the material itself was cDNA or gDNA.

Methods used by the authors: Estimates of nucleated cell counts were drawn from the amplification of reference gene primers. Sequenced by immunoSEQ multiplex PCR; TCRdb stores in-frame clones only, minus some. V, J and clone size are those of that table, while D and trimming were read from the DNA. There are under 200,000 clones in the sample; around 80% occur only once, and 5% to 8.5% lies in the top ten. This CDR3 region has 14 residues. Per the germline V gene, CDR1 is LNHDA and CDR2 is SQIVND (reference sequence). Losses at the gene ends were 7 bases for V and 5 bases for J; bases not matched to a gene: 10.

Sequenced material: peripheral blood. The source of this sequence is a man in his 70s with active or convalescent COVID-19. The chain employs TRBV19 and TRBJ1-2; 7 bases align to TRBD1. CDR3 sequence (DNA): TGTGCCAGTATCGGGACAGTGAGGAGTTATGGCTACACCTTC. Translating it yields CASIGTVRSYGYTF.